This T cell receptor (beta chain) was sequenced in a study of cytomegalovirus exposure and HLA in healthy donors. Across the whole study: Around 80 million unique TCR sequences came from HLA-typed donors in an early release. Within the Caucasian-associated ancestry cluster were about 81% of the approximately 400 genotyped donors.

Study-wide results and limits: Most likely, a cluster of highly shared sequence variants arose as a sequencing artifact.

Note on this clone: The antigen is undetermined.

The study sampled nominally healthy donors, though unrecorded immune exposures were likely. Primers included in the PCR were 60 Vbeta and 13 Jbeta primers. Assay used: immunoSEQ multiplex PCR; TCRdb lists only in-frame clones, some missing. The repertoire holds about 240,000 clones, with over 70% as singletons. This CDR3 spans 12 amino acids. V shed 6 bases and J 4 bases; nucleotides not matched to a gene: 2. The V gene's germline CDR1 is LNHDA and CDR2 SQIVND (reference sequence). The sample comprised PBMCs. J is TRBJ1-2 and V is TRBV19; 7 bases are shared with TRBD1. The origin of this receptor is a woman between 55 and 75 years old in good health and CMV-seropositive. The chain's CDR3 is CASRDRTYGYTF. CDR3 DNA: TGTGCCAGTAGGGACAGGACCTATGGCTACACCTTC.